This TCR beta chain derives from a study of shared clonotypes between healthy human individuals. The method was immunoSEQ multiplex PCR; TCRdb's version includes in-frame clones alone and lacks a portion of them. The top ten hold about 0.34% of the sample, which has 1,500,000 or so clones, approximately 98.5% seen once. This CDR3 has 14 residues. Germline V gene sequence: CDR1 SGHRS, CDR2 YFSETQ. V lost 4 bases, J lost 5 bases, and 15 bases lay in between. This TCR came from a young man in good health. The sample taken for sequencing was naive CD4+ T cells sorted from blood. Specified subset: CD45RA+ positively selected. The chain combines TRBV5-1 with TRBJ2-5; possible D gene TRBD1, 5 bases. Here the CDR3 DNA reads TGCGCCAGCAGCCACCCCAGGGTGGGGGAGACCCAGTACTTC. Its protein product is CASSHPRVGETQYF.